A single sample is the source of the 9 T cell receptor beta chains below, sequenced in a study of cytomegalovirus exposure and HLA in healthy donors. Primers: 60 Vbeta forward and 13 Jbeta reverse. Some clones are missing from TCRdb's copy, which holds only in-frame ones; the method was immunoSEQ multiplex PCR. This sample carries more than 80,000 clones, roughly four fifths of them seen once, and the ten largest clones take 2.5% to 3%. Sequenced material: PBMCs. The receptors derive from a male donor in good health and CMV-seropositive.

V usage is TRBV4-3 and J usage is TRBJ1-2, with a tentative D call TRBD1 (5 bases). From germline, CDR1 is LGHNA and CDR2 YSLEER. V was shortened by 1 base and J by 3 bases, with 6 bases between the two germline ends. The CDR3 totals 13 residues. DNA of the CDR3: TGCGCCAGCAGCCAAGCGACAGACTATGGCTACACCTTC. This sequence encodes CASSQATDYGYTF.

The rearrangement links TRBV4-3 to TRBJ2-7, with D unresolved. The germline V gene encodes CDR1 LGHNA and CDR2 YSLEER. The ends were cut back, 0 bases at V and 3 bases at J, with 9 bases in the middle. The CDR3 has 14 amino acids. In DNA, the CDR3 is TGCGCCAGCAGCCAAGAGGGCATCGGCTACGAGCAGTACTTC. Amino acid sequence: CASSQEGIGYEQYF.

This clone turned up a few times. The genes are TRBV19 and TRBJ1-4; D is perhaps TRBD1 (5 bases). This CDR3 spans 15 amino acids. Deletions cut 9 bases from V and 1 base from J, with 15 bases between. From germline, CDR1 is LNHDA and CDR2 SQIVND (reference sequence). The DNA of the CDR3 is TGTGCCAGCGCAAATCTGGGGGGAACTAATGAAAAACTGTTTTTT. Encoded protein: CASANLGGTNEKLFF.

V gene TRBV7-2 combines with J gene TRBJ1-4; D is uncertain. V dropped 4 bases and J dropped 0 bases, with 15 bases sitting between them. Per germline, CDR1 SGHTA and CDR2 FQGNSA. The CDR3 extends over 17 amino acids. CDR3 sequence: CASSSSRGFATNEKLFF. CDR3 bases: TGTGCCAGCAGCTCGAGCCGGGGTTTTGCAACTAATGAAAAACTGTTTTTT.

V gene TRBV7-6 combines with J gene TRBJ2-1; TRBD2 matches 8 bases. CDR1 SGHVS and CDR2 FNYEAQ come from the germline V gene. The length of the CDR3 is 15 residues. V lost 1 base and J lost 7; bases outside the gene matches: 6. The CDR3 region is CASSLEAGVKNEQFF. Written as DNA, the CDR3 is TGTGCCAGCAGCTTAGAAGCGGGGGTTAAGAATGAGCAGTTCTTC.

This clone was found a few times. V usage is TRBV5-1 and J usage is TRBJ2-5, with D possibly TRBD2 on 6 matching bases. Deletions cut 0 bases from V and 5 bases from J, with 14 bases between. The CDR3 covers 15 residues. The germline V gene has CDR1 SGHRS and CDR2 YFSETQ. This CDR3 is CASSLGPGVGETQYF. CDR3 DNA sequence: TGCGCCAGCAGCTTGGGCCCGGGGGTAGGGGAGACCCAGTACTTC. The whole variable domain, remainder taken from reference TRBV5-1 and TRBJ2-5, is KAGVTQTPRYLIKTRGQQVTLSCSPISGHRSVSWYQQTPGQGLQFLFEYFSETQRNKGNFPGRFSGRQFSNSRSEMNVSTLELGDSALYLCASSLGPGVGETQYFGPGTRLLVL.

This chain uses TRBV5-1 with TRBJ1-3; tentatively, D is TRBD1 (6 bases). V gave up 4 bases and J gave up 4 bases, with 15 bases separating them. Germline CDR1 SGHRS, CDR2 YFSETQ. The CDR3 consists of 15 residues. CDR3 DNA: TGCGCCAGCAGCCGGACACAGGGTGGAGGAAACACCATATATTTT. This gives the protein CASSRTQGGGNTIYF.

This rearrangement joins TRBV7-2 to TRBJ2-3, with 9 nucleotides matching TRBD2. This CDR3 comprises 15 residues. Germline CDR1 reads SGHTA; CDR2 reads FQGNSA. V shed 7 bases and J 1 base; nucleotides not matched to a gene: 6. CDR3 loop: CASTPRGGGTDTQYF. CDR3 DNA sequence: TGTGCCAGCACCCCGCGGGGGGGCGGCACAGATACGCAGTATTTT. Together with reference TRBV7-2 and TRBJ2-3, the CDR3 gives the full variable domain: GAGVSQSPSNKVTEKGKDVELRCDPISGHTALYWYRQSLGQGLEFLIYFQGNSAPDKSGLPSDRFSAERTGGSVSTLTIQRTQQEDSAVYLCASTPRGGGTDTQYFGPGTRLTVL.

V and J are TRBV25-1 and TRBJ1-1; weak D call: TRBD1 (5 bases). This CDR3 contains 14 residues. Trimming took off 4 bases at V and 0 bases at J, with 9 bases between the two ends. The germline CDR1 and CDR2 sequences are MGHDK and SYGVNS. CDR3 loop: CASSGGQLNTEAFF. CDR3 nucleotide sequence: TGTGCCAGCAGTGGTGGACAACTGAACACTGAAGCTTTCTTT. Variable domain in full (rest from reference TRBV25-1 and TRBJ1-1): EADIYQTPRYLVIGTGKKITLECSQTMGHDKMYWYQQDPGMELHLIHYSYGVNSTEKGDLSSESTVSRIRTEHFPLTLESARPSHTSQYLCASSGGQLNTEAFFGQGTRLTVV.